These T cell receptor beta chains were read from a single sample in a study of shared clonotypes between healthy human individuals. The data were produced by immunoSEQ multiplex PCR, yet TCRdb's version contains in-frame clones alone and is incomplete. The table lists roughly 330,000 clones, under 80% of them singletons, with approximately 10% in the top ten. The source material was memory CD4+ T cells sorted from blood. Receptors were obtained from a man younger than 45 in good health. CDR3s include the opening cysteine and the closing phenylalanine or tryptophan. A D gene is named only where the DNA matches it firmly. The size entry is marked missing in some rows and otherwise reads once, few, many or a size class.

d_call,v_call,clone_size,j_call,cdr3_nt,cdr3_aa
.,TRBV2,many,TRBJ2-7,TGTGCCAGCAGTGAAGTTTCGCCTGTACCCTACGAGCAGTACTTC,CASSEVSPVPYEQYF
.,TRBV4-3,.,TRBJ2-1,TGCGCCAGCAGCCAAGTTCCCCAGGGCGCGACGAGTGAGCAGTTCTTC,CASSQVPQGATSEQFF
.,TRBV27,once,TRBJ2-3,TGTGCCAGCAGTCGAGTAGCCTCAAGCACAGATACGCAGTATTTT,CASSRVASSTDTQYF
.,TRBV5-5,.,TRBJ1-4,TGTGCCAGCAGCTTGGTGTGGTTAGGTGAAAAACTGTTTTTT,CASSLVWLGEKLFF
.,TRBV29-1,many,TRBJ2-7,TGCAGCGTGAGCCCCGGCGGGGATGAGCAGTACTTC,CSVSPGGDEQYF
.,TRBV29-1,.,TRBJ1-2,TGCAGCGCGACACCGGGTGGTGGAGGGGGTAGTGGCTACACCTTC,CSATPGGGGGSGYTF
TRBD2,TRBV7-2,.,TRBJ2-2,TGTGCCAGCAGCCTGCCGGGACTAGCGGGATATAACACCGGGGAGCTGTTTTTT,CASSLPGLAGYNTGELFF
.,TRBV7-8,.,TRBJ2-4,TGTGCCAGCACCCCAGGGAGTAGCGCCAAAAACATTCAGTACTTC,CASTPGSSAKNIQYF
TRBD1,TRBV5-1,.,TRBJ1-2,TGCGCCAGCAGCCCGGGACAGCCCCTCGGTTATGGCTACACCTTC,CASSPGQPLGYGYTF
TRBD2,TRBV11-3,.,TRBJ2-1,TGTGCCAGCAGCATTCTACGGGAGGCTCCGCAGTTCTTC,CASSILREAPQFF
.,TRBV19,.,TRBJ1-2,TGTGCCAGTAGTATAAAGGCAGACTATGGCTACACCTTC,CASSIKADYGYTF
.,TRBV4-2,few,TRBJ1-5,TGTGCCAGCAGCCTGGGCAGGGAGCATCGGCAGCCCCAGCATTTT,CASSLGREHRQPQHF
.,TRBV6-5,.,TRBJ2-2,TGTGCCAGCAGTTTTTGGAGAACGAACACCGGGGAGCTGTTTTTT,CASSFWRTNTGELFF
.,TRBV29-1,.,TRBJ2-7,TGCAGCGTTTACAGGGGAGGCGAGCAGTACTTC,CSVYRGGEQYF
TRBD1,TRBV6-1,.,TRBJ2-7,TGTGCCAGCAGTAGACAGGGAATCTACGAGCAGTACTTC,CASSRQGIYEQYF
TRBD2,TRBV7-2,.,TRBJ2-3,TGTGCCAGCAGCTTAGGAACTAGCGGGAGGGCCGGGAGAACGCAGTATTTT,CASSLGTSGRAGRTQYF
.,TRBV29-1,.,TRBJ2-1,TGCAGCGTTGATGGACACAGGGATGAGCAGTTCTTC,CSVDGHRDEQFF
TRBD1,TRBV18,.,TRBJ2-3,TGTGCCAGCTCACTACCACAGGGGCAAACAGATACGCAGTATTTT,CASSLPQGQTDTQYF
.,TRBV5-6,.,TRBJ2-7,TGTGCCGTCGTAATCGAGCGGCAGGAGGGATACGAGCAGTACTTC,CAVVIERQEGYEQYF
TRBD2,TRBV7-8,few,TRBJ2-1,TGTGCCAGCAGCTTAGTTGGCGCGGGAGGGGGAGGATTTGAGCAGTTCTTC,CASSLVGAGGGGFEQFF
.,TRBV9,.,TRBJ2-7,TGTGCCAGCAGCGTAGAAGGATCAGGCGAGCAGTACTTC,CASSVEGSGEQYF
.,TRBV5-4,.,TRBJ2-3,TGTGCCAGCAGCAAGGGGGGACATAACACAGATACGCAGTATTTT,CASSKGGHNTDTQYF
TRBD1,TRBV7-6,.,TRBJ2-6,TGTGCCAGCAGCTTAGTGGCAGGGGGTTCCTCTGGGGCCAACGTCCTGACTTTC,CASSLVAGGSSGANVLTF
.,TRBV7-9,few,TRBJ2-1,TGTGCCAGCAGCCTCGACGGACGGATCAATGAGCAGTTCTTC,CASSLDGRINEQFF
.,TRBV6-1,.,TRBJ1-5,TGTGCCAGCAGTGACTATCAACAGGGTTGGCAGCCCCAGCATTTT,CASSDYQQGWQPQHF
TRBD1,TRBV6-1,.,TRBJ1-4,TGTGCCAGCAGTGAATCGGGACAGGCCTCACGGGGCGGACTGTTTTTT,CASSESGQASRGGLFF
.,TRBV19,.,TRBJ2-5,TGTGCCAGTATGAGGACAGTTTCTCGGGGTCGTGAGGAGACCCAGTACTTC,CASMRTVSRGREETQYF
TRBD2,TRBV4-2,.,TRBJ2-3,TGTGCCAGCAGCCAAGAGTGGGGTCTAGCGGGAGTTAAGCAGTATTTT,CASSQEWGLAGVKQYF
TRBD2,TRBV4-1,.,TRBJ2-3,TGCGCCAGCAGCCAAGGACTAGCGGGAGCAGATACGCAGTATTTT,CASSQGLAGADTQYF
TRBD2,TRBV2,many,TRBJ2-5,TGTGCCAGCTCTTTCTCGGCGGGGGGAGAGACCCAGTACTTC,CASSFSAGGETQYF
.,TRBV5-1,.,TRBJ2-2,TGCGCCAGCAGCTTGGCACTAGCGAACACCGGGGAGCTGTTTTTT,CASSLALANTGELFF
.,TRBV19,.,TRBJ2-5,TGTGCCAGTTCAAGTCAGGCTCAAGAGACCCAGTACTTC,CASSSQAQETQYF
.,TRBV9,.,TRBJ2-5,TGTGCCAGCAGCGTAGCGGGCAGTAGACAAGAGACCCAGTACTTC,CASSVAGSRQETQYF
TRBD2,TRBV6-5,few,TRBJ2-7,TGTGCCAGCAGCCGGACTAGCGGGAGCTACGAGCAGTACTTC,CASSRTSGSYEQYF
TRBD2,TRBV11-2,.,TRBJ2-1,TGTGCCAGCAGCTTAGCTTTTTCGGCTAGCGGGAGGGCCGGCAATGAGCAGTTCTTC,CASSLAFSASGRAGNEQFF
.,TRBV28,.,TRBJ2-7,TGTGCCAGCGAGAGCGGGCCGGTCCCCTACGAGCAGTACTTC,CASESGPVPYEQYF
TRBD2,TRBV5-1,few,TRBJ2-3,TGCGCCAGCAGCCGGACTAGCGGCACAGATACGCAGTATTTT,CASSRTSGTDTQYF
.,TRBV7-2,once,TRBJ2-1,TGTGCCAGCAGCTTACAGCGTGAGCAGTTCTTC,CASSLQREQFF
.,TRBV12-2,once,TRBJ2-5,TGTGCAAGTCGCTTCAGGAATAGCGGATTCCAAGAGACCCAGTACTTC,CASRFRNSGFQETQYF
.,TRBV18,.,TRBJ1-2,TGTGCCAGCTCACCGGGGAGCGTTAACTATGGCTACACCTTC,CASSPGSVNYGYTF
.,TRBV29-1,.,TRBJ2-7,TGCAGCGGCCGGGGGCTCTACGGCGAGCAGTACTTC,CSGRGLYGEQYF
TRBD2,TRBV5-5,once,TRBJ2-7,TGTGCCAGCAGCTTTAGCGGGAGGACCTCCTACGAGCAGTACTTC,CASSFSGRTSYEQYF
.,TRBV5-1,.,TRBJ1-1,TGCGCCAGCAGGACCGGGGTCGAAGCCACTGAAGCTTTCTTT,CASRTGVEATEAFF
TRBD2,TRBV28,.,TRBJ2-7,TGTGCCAGCAGTCCACCTGGTTGGGTAGCGGGAGGGTTGGAGCAGTACTTC,CASSPPGWVAGGLEQYF